The subject of this entry is one TCR beta chain. Authors' processing steps: Reference gene primer amplification in the assay estimated nucleated cell counts. Profiled with immunoSEQ multiplex PCR; TCRdb holds only in-frame clones, not every one. V and J calls and clone size come straight from that table; D and trimming were deduced from the DNA. The sample includes fewer than 20,000 clones, roughly four fifths of them seen just once. V was pared by 4 bases and J by 2 bases, with 14 bases between. In germline, CDR1 is SGHTA, CDR2 FQGTGA. CDR3 length: 16 residues. The data were obtained in a study of blood T cell repertoires in COVID-19.

This sequence joins TRBV7-3 and TRBJ2-2; D possibly corresponds to TRBD1 (5 bases). The sample comprised peripheral blood. The TCR was taken from a man aged 40-49 years with active or convalescent COVID-19. The CDR3 here is CASSSKGAGNTGELFF. For the CDR3, the DNA is TGTGCCAGCAGCTCAAAAGGGGCAGGCAACACCGGGGAGCTGTTTTTT.